Presented here are 8 T cell receptor beta chains from one specimen sequenced in a study of identical twins (dated by TCRdb to between 2015 and 2016). Receptor libraries were prepared by 5' RACE. This sample was sequenced with an Illumina HiSeq 2000. Using fastp at Q25 and MiXCR, TCRdb reprocessed the public reads and kept productive beta chains. Every entry covers one CDR3 protein and lists the most common genes and DNA from its rows. The sample table records 540,000 or so distinct CDR3 sequences; 20% to 25% of these occur just once. The ten most abundant clones make up around 0.47% of the sample. The same data also went into a second study, on yellow fever vaccine responses in identical twins.

The sequencing sample was made of CD4+ T cells sorted from blood. The receptors stem from a woman under 30 in good health.

This clonotype was detected only a few times. J is TRBJ2-7 and V is TRBV5-1, with 7 bases lining up with TRBD1. This CDR3 region has 15 residues. The trim removed 4 bases at V and 3 bases at J, leaving 10 bases unmatched. CDR1 is SGHRS, CDR2 YFSETQ, per germline. The CDR3 nucleotides read TGCGCCAGCAGCCAGAAAAAGGACAGGAACTACGAGCAGTACTTC. Its protein is CASSQKKDRNYEQYF.

This clonotype turned up a few times. The V gene is TRBV12-3 or TRBV12-4, the J gene TRBJ1-5; no clear D gene. Trimming stripped 6 bases from V and 3 bases from J, with 12 bases between. This CDR3 is built from 14 residues. The chain's CDR3 is CASSWSAYNQPQHF. DNA of the CDR3: TGTGCCAGCAGCTGGTCGGCGTACAATCAGCCCCAGCATTTT.

The chain carries TRBV3-1 and TRBJ1-2; 7 bases align to TRBD1. This CDR3 has 16 amino acids. Germline loops: CDR1 LGHDT, CDR2 YNNKEL (reference sequence). Trimming at V came to 2 bases and at J to 6 bases, leaving 12 bases not matched to a gene. CDR3 region: CASSQMTGSSVDGYTF. CDR3 in DNA: TGTGCCAGCAGCCAAATGACAGGGTCCTCGGTTGATGGCTACACCTTC.

Here the CDR3 DNA reads TGTGCCAGCAGACAGAACGGGAATGAGCAGTTCTTC. Encoded protein: CASRQNGNEQFF. The chain has TRBV7-2 and TRBJ2-1; the D is unclear. Germline V CDR1 and CDR2: SGHTA, FQGNSA. The CDR3 covers 12 residues. Deletions cut 6 bases from V and 7 bases from J, with 10 bases between.

J is TRBJ2-1 and V is TRBV7-2; possibly TRBD1 or TRBD2 for D (8 bases each). The CDR3 is made up of 16 amino acids. V was trimmed by 5 bases and J by 10 bases, leaving 24 bases between them. Germline V gene data show CDR1 as SGHTA and CDR2 as FQGNSA. For the CDR3, the DNA is TGTGCCAGCAGCCCCCCGGGGGGGATACAGGGGGGGGAGCAGTTCTTC. Translation gives CASSPPGGIQGGEQFF. The full variable domain, with the rest looked up from reference TRBV7-2 and TRBJ2-1, is GAGVSQSPSNKVTEKGKDVELRCDPISGHTALYWYRQSLGQGLEFLIYFQGNSAPDKSGLPSDRFSAERTGGSVSTLTIQRTQQEDSAVYLCASSPPGGIQGGEQFFGPGTRLTVL.

V gene TRBV9 combines with J gene TRBJ2-1, with D tentatively TRBD2 (5 bases). Trimming pared 4 bases from V and 5 bases from J, leaving 16 bases between. This CDR3 is built from 15 residues. CDR1 is SGDLS and CDR2 is YYNGEE in the germline V gene. Here the CDR3 reads CASSPEVGGNNEQFF. The CDR3 coding sequence is TGTGCCAGCAGCCCGGAGGTGGGCGGAAACAATGAGCAGTTCTTC. The whole variable domain, remainder taken from reference TRBV9 and TRBJ2-1, is DSGVTQTPKHLITATGQRVTLRCSPRSGDLSVYWYQQSLDQGLQFLIQYYNGEERAKGNILERFSAQQFPDLHSELNLSSLELGDSALYFCASSPEVGGNNEQFFGPGTRLTVL.

The rearrangement uses TRBV12-3 or TRBV12-4 and TRBJ2-7; 11 bases match TRBD1. The CDR3 length is 15 residues. The V and J ends lost 4 bases and 6 bases, in that order; junction bases with no gene match: 8. CDR3 in DNA: TGTGCCAGCAGTTCTTGGGGGACAGGGGGGTTCGAGCAGTACTTC. This encodes CASSSWGTGGFEQYF.

CDR3 loop: CASNRDLSGYTF. CDR3 sequence (DNA): TGTGCCAGCAACCGGGATTTAAGCGGCTACACCTTC. This sequence joins TRBV6-6 and TRBJ1-2; no reliable D call. The CDR3 has 12 amino acids. The V end was cut by 7 bases, the J end by 8 bases, with 14 bases between. From germline, CDR1 is MNHNY and CDR2 SVGAGI (reference sequence).